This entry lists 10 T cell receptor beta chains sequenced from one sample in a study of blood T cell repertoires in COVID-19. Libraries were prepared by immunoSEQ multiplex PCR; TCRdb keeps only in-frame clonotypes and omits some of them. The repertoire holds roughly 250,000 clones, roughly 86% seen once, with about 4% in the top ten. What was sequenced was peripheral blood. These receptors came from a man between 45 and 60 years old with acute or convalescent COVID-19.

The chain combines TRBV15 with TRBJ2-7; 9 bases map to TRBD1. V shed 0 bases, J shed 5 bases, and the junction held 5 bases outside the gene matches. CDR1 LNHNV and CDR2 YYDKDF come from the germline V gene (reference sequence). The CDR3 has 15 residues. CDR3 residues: CATSREQGALDEQYF. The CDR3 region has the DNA TGTGCCACCAGCAGAGAACAGGGGGCTCTCGACGAGCAGTACTTC.

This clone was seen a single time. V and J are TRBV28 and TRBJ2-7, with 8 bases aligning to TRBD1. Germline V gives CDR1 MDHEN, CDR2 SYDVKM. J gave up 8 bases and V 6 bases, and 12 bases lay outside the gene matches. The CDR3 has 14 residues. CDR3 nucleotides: TGTGCCAGCAGCCTCGGGACAGGCCCCCCTAAGCAGTACTTC. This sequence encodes CASSLGTGPPKQYF. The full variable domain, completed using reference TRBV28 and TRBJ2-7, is DVKVTQSSRYLVKRTGEKVFLECVQDMDHENMFWYRQDPGLGLRLIYFSYDVKMKEKGDIPEGYSVSREKKERFSLILESASTNQTSMYLCASSLGTGPPKQYFGPGTRLTVT.

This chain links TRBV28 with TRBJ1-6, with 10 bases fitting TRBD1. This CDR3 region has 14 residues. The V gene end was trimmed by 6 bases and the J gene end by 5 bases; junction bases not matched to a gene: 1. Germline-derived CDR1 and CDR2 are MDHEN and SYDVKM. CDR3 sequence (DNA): TGTGCCAGCAGGGGACAGGGGAATAATTCACCCCTCCACTTT. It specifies CASRGQGNNSPLHF.

CDR3 DNA: TGCGCCAGCAGCCAATCCGACATTCAGTACTTC. It codes for CASSQSDIQYF. This chain connects TRBV4-1 to TRBJ2-4; unclear D gene. CDR1 is MGHRA and CDR2 is YSYEKL in the germline V gene. The CDR3 loop spans 11 amino acids. V shed 2 bases and J shed 8 bases, with 4 bases lying between them.

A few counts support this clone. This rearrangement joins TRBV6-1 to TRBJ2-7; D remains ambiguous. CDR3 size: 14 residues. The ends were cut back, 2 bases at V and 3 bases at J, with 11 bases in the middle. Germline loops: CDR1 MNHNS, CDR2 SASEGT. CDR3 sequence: CASSEPTAYYEQYF. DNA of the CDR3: TGTGCCAGCAGTGAACCAACTGCTTACTACGAGCAGTACTTC.

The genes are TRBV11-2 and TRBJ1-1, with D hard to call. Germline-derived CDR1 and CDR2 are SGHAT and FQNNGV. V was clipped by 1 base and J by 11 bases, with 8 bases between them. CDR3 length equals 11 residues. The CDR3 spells CASSLGYLAFF. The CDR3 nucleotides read TGTGCCAGCAGCTTAGGGTACTTGGCTTTCTTT.

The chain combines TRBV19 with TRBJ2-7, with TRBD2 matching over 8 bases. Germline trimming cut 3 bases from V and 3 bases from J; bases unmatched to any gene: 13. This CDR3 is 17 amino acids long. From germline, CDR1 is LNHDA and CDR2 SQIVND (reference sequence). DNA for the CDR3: TGTGCCAGTAGTATTACCCATCTCGGGAGGGGCGTCTACGAGCAGTACTTC. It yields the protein CASSITHLGRGVYEQYF.

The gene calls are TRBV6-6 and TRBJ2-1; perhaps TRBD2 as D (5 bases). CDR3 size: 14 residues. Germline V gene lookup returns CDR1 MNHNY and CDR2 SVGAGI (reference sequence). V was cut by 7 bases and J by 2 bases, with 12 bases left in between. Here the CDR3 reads CASKAGDPYNEQFF. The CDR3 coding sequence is TGTGCCAGCAAGGCGGGCGACCCCTACAATGAGCAGTTCTTC.

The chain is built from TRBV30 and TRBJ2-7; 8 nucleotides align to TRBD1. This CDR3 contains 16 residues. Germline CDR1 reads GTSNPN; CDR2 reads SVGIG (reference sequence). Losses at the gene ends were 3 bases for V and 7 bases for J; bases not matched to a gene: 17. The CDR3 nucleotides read TGTGCCTGGAGCCCAACTACAGGGGGTACATTGATAGAGCAGTACTTC. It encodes CAWSPTTGGTLIEQYF.

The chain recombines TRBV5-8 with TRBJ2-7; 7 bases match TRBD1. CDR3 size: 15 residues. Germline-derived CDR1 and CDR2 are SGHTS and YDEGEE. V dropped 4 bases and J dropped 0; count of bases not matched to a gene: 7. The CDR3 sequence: CASSIGTANSYEQYF. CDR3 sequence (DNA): TGTGCCAGCAGCATCGGGACAGCCAACTCCTACGAGCAGTACTTC. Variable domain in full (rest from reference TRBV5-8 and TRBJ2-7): EAGVTQSPTHLIKTRGQQATLRCSPISGHTSVYWYQQALGLGLQFLLWYDEGEERNRGNFPPRFSGRQFPNYSSELNVNALELEDSALYLCASSIGTANSYEQYFGPGTRLTVT.